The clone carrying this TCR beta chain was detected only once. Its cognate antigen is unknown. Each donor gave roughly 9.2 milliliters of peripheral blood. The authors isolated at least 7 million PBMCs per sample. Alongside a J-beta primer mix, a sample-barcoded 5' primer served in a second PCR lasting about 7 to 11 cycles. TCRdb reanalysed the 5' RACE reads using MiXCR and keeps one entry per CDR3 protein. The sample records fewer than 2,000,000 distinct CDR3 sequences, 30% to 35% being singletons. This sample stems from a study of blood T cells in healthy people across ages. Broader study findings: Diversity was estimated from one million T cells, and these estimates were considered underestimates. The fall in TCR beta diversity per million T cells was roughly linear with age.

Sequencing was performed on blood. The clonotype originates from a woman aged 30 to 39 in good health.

The CDR3 loop is CASSADRETEAFF. The CDR3 nucleotides are TGTGCCAGCAGTGCCGACAGGGAAACTGAAGCTTTCTTT. The chain uses TRBV6-1 and TRBJ1-1; 7 nucleotides line up with TRBD1. With V trimmed by 4 bases and J by 5 bases, 4 bases remained unmatched. Germline-derived CDR1 and CDR2 are MNHNS and SASEGT. The CDR3 is 13 residues long.